This TCR beta chain was sequenced for a study of blood T cells in healthy people across ages. Using a J-beta primer mix together with a sample-barcoded 5' primer, a second PCR was run for roughly 7 to 12 cycles. Every sample gave at least 2.5 million paired-end reads containing CDR3. TCRdb analysed the 5' RACE reads with MiXCR anew, one entry per CDR3 protein. The sample contains a few hundred thousand distinct CDR3 sequences, approximately 51% of which appear only once. Ten or more counts support this clonotype. What it recognizes is unknown. Per germline, CDR1 LNHNV and CDR2 YYDKDF (reference sequence). This CDR3 comprises 15 residues. The V end was cut by 0 bases, the J end by 4 bases, with 7 bases between. Regarding the study as a whole: A greater number of naive CD4+ cells and higher diversity distinguished long-lived donors from aged donors.

V gene TRBV15 combines with J gene TRBJ2-6; D uncertain. The sequence was collected from a man in his 60s in good health. What was sequenced was blood. The CDR3 is CATSRDGVGANVLTF. CDR3 nucleotides: TGTGCCACCAGCAGAGATGGGGTGGGGGCCAACGTCCTGACTTTC.